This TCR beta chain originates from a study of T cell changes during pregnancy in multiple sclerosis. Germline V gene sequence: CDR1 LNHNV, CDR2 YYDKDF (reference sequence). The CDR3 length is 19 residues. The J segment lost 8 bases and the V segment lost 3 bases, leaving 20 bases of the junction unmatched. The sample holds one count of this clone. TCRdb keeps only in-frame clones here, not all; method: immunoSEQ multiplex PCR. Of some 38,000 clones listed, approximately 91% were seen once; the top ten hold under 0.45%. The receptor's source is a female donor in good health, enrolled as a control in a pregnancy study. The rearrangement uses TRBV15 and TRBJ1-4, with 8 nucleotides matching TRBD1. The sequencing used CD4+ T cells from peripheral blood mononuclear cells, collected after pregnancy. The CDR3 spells CATSREISGTGQMKEKLFF. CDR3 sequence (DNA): TGTGCCACCAGCAGGGAGATATCCGGGACAGGCCAAATGAAGGAAAAACTGTTTTTT.